Presented here are 26 T cell receptor beta chains from one specimen sequenced in a study of blood T cell repertoires in COVID-19. Assay: immunoSEQ multiplex PCR; the TCRdb copy retains only in-frame clones and omits some. The sample shows fewer than 200,000 clones, 70% to 90% of them seen only once. The sample taken for sequencing was peripheral blood. The receptors originated from a man younger than 35 who had recovered from COVID-19.

The chain uses TRBV14 and TRBJ2-1, with TRBD2 matching over 9 bases. The germline V gene encodes CDR1 SGHDN and CDR2 FVKESK. The CDR3 is made up of 20 amino acids. After removal of 0 bases from V and 3 bases from J, the junction contained 15 bases not matched to a gene. CDR3 amino acids: CASSQEGLAGWFAGYNEQFF. CDR3 in DNA: TGTGCCAGCAGCCAAGAGGGGCTAGCGGGATGGTTTGCGGGCTACAATGAGCAGTTCTTC.

The V and J genes are TRBV27 and TRBJ2-2; possible D gene TRBD1, 6 bases. From germline, CDR1 is MNHEY and CDR2 SMNVEV (reference sequence). This CDR3 has 16 amino acids. V shed 5 bases and J shed 1 base, with 14 bases lying between them. The CDR3, as DNA: TGTGCCAGCAGTCCCCTCGGACAGTTGAACACCGGGGAGCTGTTTTTT. It translates to CASSPLGQLNTGELFF.

CDR3 sequence (DNA): TGTGCCAGCAGGAGGACCGGGACAATTGACAATGAGCAGTTCTTC. It encodes CASRRTGTIDNEQFF. The chain joins TRBV6-5 to TRBJ2-1; a weak D match, TRBD1 (6 bases). Trimming took 6 bases from V and 5 from J, leaving 17 bases between them. CDR1 and CDR2 from the germline V gene are MNHEY and SVGAGI. This CDR3 spans 15 amino acids.

V is TRBV4-3 and J is TRBJ2-3, with D unresolved. Germline CDR1 is LGHNA and CDR2 is YSLEER. The CDR3 length is 17 residues. V dropped 0 bases and J dropped 2 bases, with 15 bases sitting between them. The CDR3 DNA follows: TGCGCCAGCAGCCAAGATCTATCCGCGTTTAACACAGATACGCAGTATTTT. This codes for CASSQDLSAFNTDTQYF.

This chain uses TRBV5-1 with TRBJ2-1; no clear D. CDR1 and CDR2 (germline): SGHRS, YFSETQ. V shed 4 bases and J shed 8 bases, with 10 bases lying between them. This CDR3 has 12 residues. The CDR3 region is CASSELLYEQFF. Written as DNA, the CDR3 is TGCGCCAGCAGCGAACTCCTCTATGAGCAGTTCTTC.

This sequence joins TRBV3-1 (or the pseudogene TRBV3-2) and TRBJ2-1; tentative D call: TRBD1 (5 bases). V was pared by 1 base and J by 6 bases, with 7 bases between. This CDR3 comprises 13 residues. Germline V gene sequence: CDR1 LGHDT, CDR2 YNNKEL (reference sequence). The CDR3 coding sequence is TGTGCCAGCAGCCAAGTAACAGGCAATGAGCAGTTCTTC. This sequence encodes CASSQVTGNEQFF.

This chain uses TRBV5-1 with TRBJ2-1; 7 bases align to TRBD2. Germline V CDR1 and CDR2: SGHRS, YFSETQ. The CDR3 has 15 residues. Germline trimming cut 0 bases from V and 5 bases from J; bases unmatched to any gene: 5. The CDR3 region is CASSLGRETHNEQFF. CDR3 DNA sequence: TGCGCCAGCAGCTTGGGGCGGGAGACACACAATGAGCAGTTCTTC.

V usage is TRBV9 and J usage is TRBJ1-1; 9 bases map to TRBD1. This CDR3 has 17 amino acids. CDR1 and CDR2 from the germline V gene are SGDLS and YYNGEE. J was trimmed by 1 base and V by 2 bases; bases with no gene match: 9. The CDR3 nucleotides read TGTGCCAGCAGCGTCGACCGAGGGACAGGGAGGAACACTGAAGCTTTCTTT. It codes for CASSVDRGTGRNTEAFF.

The chain has TRBV4-2 and TRBJ2-7; the match to TRBD1 covers 8 bases. The germline CDR1 and CDR2 sequences are LGHNA and YNFKEQ. CDR3 size: 15 residues. Trimming took 1 base from V and 3 from J; bases not matched to a gene: 5. CDR3 sequence: CASSQGIQGDYEQYF. The CDR3 bases are TGTGCCAGCAGCCAAGGCATACAGGGGGACTACGAGCAGTACTTC.

A few counts support this clone. The rearrangement uses TRBV5-4 and TRBJ2-7, with TRBD2 identical over 8 bases. The V and J ends lost 3 bases and 2 bases, in that order; junction bases with no gene match: 7. The germline CDR1 and CDR2 sequences are SGHNT and YYREEE (reference sequence). The CDR3 extends over 15 amino acids. CDR3 sequence: CASSSFAGGPYEQYF. For the CDR3, the DNA is TGTGCCAGCAGCTCTTTTGCGGGAGGACCCTACGAGCAGTACTTC.

This chain joins TRBV6-5 and TRBJ2-1; D may be TRBD2 (6 bases). Germline values: CDR1 MNHEY, CDR2 SVGAGI. The V gene lost 5 bases and the J gene lost 4 bases, with 15 bases spanning the gap. The length of the CDR3 is 15 residues. CDR3 loop: CASSTGGATYNEQFF. The DNA of the CDR3 is TGTGCCAGCAGTACTGGCGGGGCGACGTACAATGAGCAGTTCTTC.

The chain is built from TRBV3-1 (or the pseudogene TRBV3-2) and TRBJ2-1, with TRBD2 as a possible D gene (5 bases). Trimming left V 3 bases short and J 0 bases short, with 21 bases between. Germline V gene lookup returns CDR1 LGHDT and CDR2 YNNKEL (reference sequence). This CDR3 region has 19 residues. The CDR3: CASSHLTTGEWSSYNEQFF. CDR3 coding DNA: TGTGCCAGCAGCCACCTAACTACCGGGGAGTGGAGCTCCTACAATGAGCAGTTCTTC.

J is TRBJ1-2 and V is TRBV28, with 10 positions matching TRBD1. This CDR3 contains 14 residues. V shed 6 bases and J 4 bases; nucleotides not matched to a gene: 5. Looked up from germline, CDR1 is MDHEN and CDR2 is SYDVKM. This chain's CDR3 is CASSNRDRGYGYTF. DNA of the CDR3: TGTGCCAGCAGCAACCGGGACAGGGGCTATGGCTACACCTTC.

This rearrangement joins TRBV11-1 to TRBJ1-4; D remains unclear. CDR1 and CDR2 (germline): SGHAT, FQDESV (reference sequence). This CDR3 has 16 residues. Trimming cost V 4 bases and J 1 base, with 13 bases left between them. In DNA form, the CDR3 reads TGTGCCAGCAGCTCGGGAGAAGTTGGAACTAATGAAAAACTGTTTTTT. Amino acids: CASSSGEVGTNEKLFF.

The chain recombines TRBV18 with TRBJ1-5; D uncertain. Trimming left V 4 bases short and J 2 bases short, with 6 bases between. The germline CDR1 and CDR2 sequences are KGHSH and LQKENI. This CDR3 region has 13 residues. CDR3 sequence (DNA): TGTGCCAGCTCACAAGCGGGCAATCAGCCCCAGCATTTT. Its protein product is CASSQAGNQPQHF.

The genes are TRBV11-2 and TRBJ1-5; D gene unclear. Looked up from germline, CDR1 is SGHAT and CDR2 is FQNNGV. V was clipped by 5 bases and J by 0 bases, with 20 bases between them. This CDR3 is built from 18 residues. This CDR3 is CASSGQVGRPYSNQPQHF. Written as DNA, the CDR3 is TGTGCCAGCAGCGGCCAGGTAGGCAGGCCTTATAGCAATCAGCCCCAGCATTTT. The full variable domain, in which reference TRBV11-2 and TRBJ1-5 provide the parts outside the CDR3, is EAGVAQSPRYKIIEKRQSVAFWCNPISGHATLYWYQQILGQGPKLLIQFQNNGVVDDSQLPKDRFSAERLKGVDSTLKIQPAKLEDSAVYLCASSGQVGRPYSNQPQHFGDGTRLSIL.

The chain is built from TRBV29-1 and TRBJ2-3; 8 bases align to TRBD1. Unmatched junction bases numbered 10, after V lost 0 bases and J lost 2 bases. CDR1 and CDR2 (germline): SQVTM, ANQGSEA. This CDR3 comprises 17 residues. This CDR3 is CSVEDLSGRGLTDTQYF. CDR3 in DNA: TGCAGCGTTGAAGATCTTAGTGGCAGGGGGCTCACAGATACGCAGTATTTT.

The chain is built from TRBV20-1 and TRBJ2-7; D unclear. Per the germline V gene, CDR1 is DFQATT and CDR2 is SNEGSKA (reference sequence). The CDR3 has 11 residues. Trimming took 4 bases from V and 3 from J, leaving 7 bases between them. Written as DNA, the CDR3 is TGCAGTGCTATATCCAGCTACGAGCAGTACTTC. This sequence encodes CSAISSYEQYF.

The chain uses TRBV9 and TRBJ1-1, with 9 bases fitting TRBD1. CDR1 is SGDLS, CDR2 YYNGEE, per germline. V dropped 4 bases and J dropped 5; count of bases not matched to a gene: 12. CDR3 size: 16 residues. DNA of the CDR3: TGTGCCAGCAGCCCGCGGATACAGGGGGCAAGGACTGAAGCTTTCTTT. Its protein product is CASSPRIQGARTEAFF.

The chain recombines TRBV6-2 or TRBV6-3 with TRBJ1-5; TRBD1 matches at 8 bases. V lost 5 bases, J lost 1 base, and 4 bases stayed unmatched. The germline V gene has CDR1 MNHEY and CDR2 SVGEGT. The CDR3 totals 15 residues. The CDR3 coding sequence is TGTGCCAGCAGTAGGACAGGGTTGAGCAATCAGCCCCAGCATTTT. Encoded protein: CASSRTGLSNQPQHF.

V is TRBV5-8 and J is TRBJ2-5; 9 bases fit TRBD2. The V gene's germline CDR1 is SGHTS and CDR2 YDEGEE. V lost 0 bases to trimming and J lost 4 bases; unmatched junction nucleotides: 4. The CDR3 has 15 residues. CDR3 residues: CASSLGAGGRETQYF. The DNA of the CDR3 is TGTGCCAGCAGCTTGGGGGCGGGAGGGCGAGAGACCCAGTACTTC.

This chain joins TRBV19 and TRBJ2-1; TRBD2 aligns across 8 bases. Germline loops: CDR1 LNHDA, CDR2 SQIVND (reference sequence). V dropped 7 bases and J dropped 1; count of bases not matched to a gene: 3. This CDR3 is 14 amino acids long. The CDR3 here is CASNTGGSYNEQFF. CDR3 bases: TGTGCCAGTAATACGGGGGGGTCCTACAATGAGCAGTTCTTC.

The rearrangement uses TRBV5-4 and TRBJ2-7, with 10 bases identical to TRBD2. This CDR3 comprises 15 residues. The V and J ends lost 3 bases and 4 bases, in that order; junction bases with no gene match: 7. Germline assignment: CDR1 SGHNT and CDR2 YYREEE (reference sequence). The CDR3 nucleotides are TGTGCCAGCAGCTCAGCGGGGGGGAGGAGGTACGAGCAGTACTTC. It translates to CASSSAGGRRYEQYF.

The genes are TRBV18 and TRBJ1-1; 8 bases are shared with TRBD1. CDR3 length: 13 amino acids. V was clipped by 3 bases and J by 6 bases; unmatched bases: 3. Germline V gene data show CDR1 as KGHSH and CDR2 as LQKENI. The CDR3 region has the DNA TGTGCCAGCTCACCCGGGACAGGTTCTGAAGCTTTCTTT. It translates to CASSPGTGSEAFF.

This clone was detected only a few times. This chain connects TRBV7-9 to TRBJ2-7; 11 positions agree with TRBD1. With 5 bases clipped from V and 5 bases from J, the junction kept 11 bases outside the gene matches. There are 16 residues in the CDR3. The V gene's germline CDR1 is SEHNR and CDR2 FQNEAQ (reference sequence). This CDR3 reads CASSRTGGQLPDEQYF. The CDR3 bases are TGTGCCAGCAGCCGGACAGGGGGCCAGCTCCCGGACGAGCAGTACTTC.

The chain is built from TRBV28 and TRBJ1-1; D is undetermined. This CDR3 is 13 amino acids long. CDR1 and CDR2 (germline): MDHEN, SYDVKM. Deletions cut 10 bases from V and 1 base from J, with 13 bases between. The CDR3 reads CATIRGGNTEAFF. CDR3 nucleotides: TGTGCCACTATTCGGGGAGGGAACACTGAAGCTTTCTTT.